The TCR beta chain described here comes from a study of beta chain features in type 1 diabetes. Turning to the study itself: In all, roughly 98,000,000 sorted cells from all samples were analyzed.

CDR3 length: 14 residues. Looked up from germline, CDR1 is SGHTA and CDR2 is FQGNSA. J gave up 3 bases and V 2 bases, and 2 bases lay outside the gene matches. TCRB transcripts that were expressed got sequenced, as all of the isolated RNA had been reverse transcribed. The repertoire was sequenced with immunoSEQ multiplex PCR; TCRdb's copy has only in-frame clones and lacks some. In the table there are 240,000 or so clones, around 68% of which are singletons. Regarding the study as a whole: A moderate, significant TCRB CDR3 shortening appeared in type 1 diabetes across four CD4+ subsets.

Turning to this clone: The antigen is undetermined.

Sequencing was done on a sample of naive CD4+ T cells from blood. The genes are TRBV7-2 and TRBJ2-7, with 9 bases that match TRBD1. The clonotype comes from a man aged 25-45 years in good health. The CDR3 sequence is CASSLRDRDYEQYF. The CDR3 nucleotides read TGTGCCAGCAGCTTAAGGGACAGGGACTACGAGCAGTACTTC.